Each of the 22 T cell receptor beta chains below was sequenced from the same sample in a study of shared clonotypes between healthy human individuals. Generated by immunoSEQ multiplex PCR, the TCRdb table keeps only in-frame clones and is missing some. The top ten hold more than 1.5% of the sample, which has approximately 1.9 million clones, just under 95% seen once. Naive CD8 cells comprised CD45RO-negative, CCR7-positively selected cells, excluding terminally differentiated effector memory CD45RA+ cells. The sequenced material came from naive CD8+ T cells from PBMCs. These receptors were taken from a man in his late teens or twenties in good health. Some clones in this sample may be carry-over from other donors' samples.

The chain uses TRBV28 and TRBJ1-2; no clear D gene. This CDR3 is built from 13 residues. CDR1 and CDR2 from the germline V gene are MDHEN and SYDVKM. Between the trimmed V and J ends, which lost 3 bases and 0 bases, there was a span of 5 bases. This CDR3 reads CASSFAANYGYTF. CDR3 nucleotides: TGTGCCAGCAGTTTCGCAGCTAACTATGGCTACACCTTC.

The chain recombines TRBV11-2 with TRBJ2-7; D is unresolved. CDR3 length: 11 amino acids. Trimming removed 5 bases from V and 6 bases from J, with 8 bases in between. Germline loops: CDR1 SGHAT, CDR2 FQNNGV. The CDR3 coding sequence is TGTGCCAGCAGCGCCAGTTTCGAGCAGTACTTC. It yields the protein CASSASFEQYF.

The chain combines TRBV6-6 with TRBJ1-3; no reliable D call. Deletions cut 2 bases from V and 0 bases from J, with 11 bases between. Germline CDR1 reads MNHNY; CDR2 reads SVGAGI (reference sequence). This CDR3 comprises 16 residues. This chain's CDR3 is CASSYGHFGSGNTIYF. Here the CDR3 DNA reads TGTGCCAGCAGTTACGGTCACTTTGGCTCTGGAAACACCATATATTTT.

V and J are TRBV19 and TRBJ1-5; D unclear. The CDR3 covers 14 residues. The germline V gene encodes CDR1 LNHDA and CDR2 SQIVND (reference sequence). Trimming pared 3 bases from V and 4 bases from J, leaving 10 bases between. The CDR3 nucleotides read TGTGCCAGTAGTATGAAACTGATAAATCAGCCCCAGCATTTT. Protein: CASSMKLINQPQHF.

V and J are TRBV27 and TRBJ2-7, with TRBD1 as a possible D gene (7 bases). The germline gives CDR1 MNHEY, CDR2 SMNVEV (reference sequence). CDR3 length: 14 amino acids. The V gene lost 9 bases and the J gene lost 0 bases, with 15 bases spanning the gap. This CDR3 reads CASPRQGGSYEQYF. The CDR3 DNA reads TGTGCCAGTCCCCGACAGGGAGGCTCCTACGAGCAGTACTTC.

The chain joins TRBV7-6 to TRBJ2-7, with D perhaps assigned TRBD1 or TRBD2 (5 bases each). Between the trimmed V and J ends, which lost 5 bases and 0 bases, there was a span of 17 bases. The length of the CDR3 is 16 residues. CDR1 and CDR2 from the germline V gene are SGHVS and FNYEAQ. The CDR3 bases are TGTGCCAGCAGCCCCACCCTGGTGAGGGGCTCCTACGAGCAGTACTTC. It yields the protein CASSPTLVRGSYEQYF.

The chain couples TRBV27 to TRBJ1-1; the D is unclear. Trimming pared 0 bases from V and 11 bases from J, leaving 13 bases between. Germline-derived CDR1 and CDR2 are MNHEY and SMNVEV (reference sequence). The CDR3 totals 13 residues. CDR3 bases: TGTGCCAGCAGTTTATCGTTCCAAACGAGGGCTTTCTTT. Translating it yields CASSLSFQTRAFF.

This chain's CDR3 is CAISLDSSLGEQYF. The CDR3 DNA reads as TGTGCCATCAGTCTGGACTCGTCATTGGGCGAGCAGTACTTC. The rearrangement joins TRBV10-3 to TRBJ2-7, with D perhaps matching TRBD2 (5 bases). V was pared by 5 bases and J by 6 bases, with 17 bases between. Germline-derived CDR1 and CDR2 are ENHRY and SYGVKD. The CDR3 is 14 residues long.

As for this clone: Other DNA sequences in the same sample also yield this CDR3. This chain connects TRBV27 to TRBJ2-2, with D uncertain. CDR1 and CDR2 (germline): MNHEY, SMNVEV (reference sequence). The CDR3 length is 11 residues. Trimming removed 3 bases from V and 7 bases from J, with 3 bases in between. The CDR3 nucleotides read TGTGCCAGCAGTTTCTACGGGGAGCTGTTTTTT. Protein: CASSFYGELFF.

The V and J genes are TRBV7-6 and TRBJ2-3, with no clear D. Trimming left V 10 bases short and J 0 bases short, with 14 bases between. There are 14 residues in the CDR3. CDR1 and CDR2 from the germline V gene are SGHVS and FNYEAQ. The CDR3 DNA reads TGTGCCACCCTTCCGGCAGGTAGCACAGATACGCAGTATTTT. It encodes CATLPAGSTDTQYF.

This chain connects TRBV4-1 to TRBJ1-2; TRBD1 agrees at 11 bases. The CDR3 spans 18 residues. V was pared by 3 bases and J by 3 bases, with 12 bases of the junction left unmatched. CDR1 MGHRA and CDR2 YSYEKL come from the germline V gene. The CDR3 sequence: CASSQSGTGGSVDYGYTF. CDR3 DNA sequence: TGCGCCAGCAGCCAGTCCGGGACAGGGGGGTCCGTTGACTATGGCTACACCTTC.

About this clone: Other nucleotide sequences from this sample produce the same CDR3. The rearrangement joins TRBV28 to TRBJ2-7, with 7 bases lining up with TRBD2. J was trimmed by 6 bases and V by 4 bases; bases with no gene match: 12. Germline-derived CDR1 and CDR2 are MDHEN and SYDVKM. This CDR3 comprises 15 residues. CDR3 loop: CASSWNQGLGVEQYF. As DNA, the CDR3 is TGTGCCAGCAGTTGGAACCAAGGACTAGGCGTCGAGCAGTACTTC.

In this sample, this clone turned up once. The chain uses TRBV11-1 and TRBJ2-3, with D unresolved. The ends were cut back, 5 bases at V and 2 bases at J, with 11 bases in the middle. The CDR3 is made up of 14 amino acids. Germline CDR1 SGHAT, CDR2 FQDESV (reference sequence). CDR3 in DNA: TGTGCCAGCAGCATGCAAGGGTCCACAGATACGCAGTATTTT. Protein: CASSMQGSTDTQYF.

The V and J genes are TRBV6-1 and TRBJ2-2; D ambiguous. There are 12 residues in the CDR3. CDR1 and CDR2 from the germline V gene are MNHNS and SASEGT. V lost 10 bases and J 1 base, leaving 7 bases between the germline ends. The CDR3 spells CATLRNTGELFF. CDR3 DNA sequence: TGTGCCACCCTCCGGAACACCGGGGAGCTGTTTTTT.

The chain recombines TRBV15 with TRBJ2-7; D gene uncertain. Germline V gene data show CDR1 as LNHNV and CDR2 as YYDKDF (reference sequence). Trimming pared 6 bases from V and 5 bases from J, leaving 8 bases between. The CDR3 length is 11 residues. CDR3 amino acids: CATRKGHEQYF. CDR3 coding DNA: TGTGCCACCAGAAAAGGTCACGAGCAGTACTTC.

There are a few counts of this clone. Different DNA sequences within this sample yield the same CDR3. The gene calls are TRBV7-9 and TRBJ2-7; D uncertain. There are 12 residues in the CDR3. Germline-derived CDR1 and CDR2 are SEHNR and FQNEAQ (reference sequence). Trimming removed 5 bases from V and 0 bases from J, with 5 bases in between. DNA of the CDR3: TGTGCCAGCAGCCACAGCTCCTACGAGCAGTACTTC. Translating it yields CASSHSSYEQYF.

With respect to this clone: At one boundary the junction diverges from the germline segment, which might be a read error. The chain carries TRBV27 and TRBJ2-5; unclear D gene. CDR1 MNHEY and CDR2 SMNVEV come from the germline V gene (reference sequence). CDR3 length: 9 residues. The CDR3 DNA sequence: TGTGCCAGCAGTTCCAACCTGGACTTC. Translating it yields CASSSNLDF.

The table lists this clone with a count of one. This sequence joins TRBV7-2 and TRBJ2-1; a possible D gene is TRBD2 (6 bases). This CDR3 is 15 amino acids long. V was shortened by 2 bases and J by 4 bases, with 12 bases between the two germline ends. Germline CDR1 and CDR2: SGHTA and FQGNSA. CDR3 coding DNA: TGTGCCAGCAGCTTATCTATACTAGCTTACAATGAGCAGTTCTTC. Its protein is CASSLSILAYNEQFF.

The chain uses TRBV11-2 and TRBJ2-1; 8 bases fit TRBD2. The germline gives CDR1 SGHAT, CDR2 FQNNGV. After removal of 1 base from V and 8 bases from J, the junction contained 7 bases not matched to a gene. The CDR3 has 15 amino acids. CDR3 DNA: TGTGCCAGCAGCTTAGGTAACGGGAGGGCCTATGAGCAGTTCTTC. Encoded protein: CASSLGNGRAYEQFF.

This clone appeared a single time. The CDR3 loop reads CASPTSWYF. Written as DNA, the CDR3 is TGCGCCAGCCCCACATCGTGGTACTTC. The chain uses TRBV10-1 and TRBJ2-7; D call uncertain. Trimming pared 8 bases from V and 12 bases from J, leaving 11 bases between. This CDR3 has 9 amino acids. Germline V gene data show CDR1 as WNHNN and CDR2 as SYGVQD (reference sequence).

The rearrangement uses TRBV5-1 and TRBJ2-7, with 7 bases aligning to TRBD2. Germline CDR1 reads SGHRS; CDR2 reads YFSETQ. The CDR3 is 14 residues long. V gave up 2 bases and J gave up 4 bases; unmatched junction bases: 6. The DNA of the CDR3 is TGCGCCAGCAGCTTCGGGGGGATAGTTTACGAGCAGTACTTC. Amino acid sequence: CASSFGGIVYEQYF.

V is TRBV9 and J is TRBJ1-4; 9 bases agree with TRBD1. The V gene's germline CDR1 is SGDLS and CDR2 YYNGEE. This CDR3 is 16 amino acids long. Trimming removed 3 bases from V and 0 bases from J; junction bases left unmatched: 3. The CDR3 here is CASSARDRATNEKLFF. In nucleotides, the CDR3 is TGTGCCAGCAGCGCCCGGGACAGGGCAACTAATGAAAAACTGTTTTTT.